This T cell receptor beta chain was recorded in a study of T cell responses to AZD1222 COVID-19 vaccine. TCRdb's table, derived via immunoSEQ multiplex PCR, lists solely in-frame clones and lacks some. The table includes fewer than 150,000 clones, more than 70% detected once. Germline-derived CDR1 and CDR2 are ENHRY and SYGVKD. The V gene end was trimmed by 6 bases and the J gene end by 4 bases; junction bases not matched to a gene: 5. This CDR3 is 14 amino acids long. This clonotype originated in an adult who received the AZD1222 COVID-19 vaccine. Sample: peripheral blood, taken 28 days after the second AZD1222 dose. The V and J genes are TRBV10-3 and TRBJ1-1, with 10 bases identical to TRBD1. This chain's CDR3 is CAIRGTGARTEAFF. Here the CDR3 DNA reads TGTGCCATCAGGGGGACAGGGGCACGCACTGAAGCTTTCTTT.